The next 30 T cell receptor beta chains were all read from a single sample in a study of CD8 T cells in Susac syndrome. Random-hexamer reverse transcription was applied to roughly 0.5 to 1 ug RNA. TCRdb re-analysed the immunoSEQ multiplex PCR reads in MiXCR, keeping a single row per CDR3 protein. The profile shows roughly 47,000 distinct CDR3 sequences, 92% of them singletons. What was sequenced was CD8+ T cells from PBMCs. The source is a human donor in good health.

The rearrangement links TRBV9 to TRBJ2-1; D is tentatively TRBD1 or TRBD2 (6 bases each). The CDR3 loop spans 16 amino acids. V was pared by 0 bases and J by 8 bases, with 18 bases between. The germline V gene has CDR1 SGDLS and CDR2 YYNGEE. CDR3 bases: TGTGCCAGCAGCGTAGCACAGGGTCTGTGGGGGGATGAGCAGTTCTTC. Translated: CASSVAQGLWGDEQFF.

This sequence joins TRBV9 and TRBJ1-1, with a tentative D call TRBD1 (6 bases). The CDR3 length is 14 residues. V was cut by 0 bases and J by 5 bases, with 11 bases left in between. The germline CDR1 and CDR2 sequences are SGDLS and YYNGEE. The chain's CDR3 is CASSVGGGGTEAFF. The CDR3 nucleotides read TGTGCCAGCAGCGTAGGAGGGGGTGGGACTGAAGCTTTCTTT.

The gene calls are TRBV6-5 and TRBJ1-4; D possibly corresponds to TRBD1 (5 bases). Between the trimmed V and J ends, which lost 0 bases and 9 bases, there was a span of 17 bases. The CDR3 runs to 16 residues. CDR1 MNHEY and CDR2 SVGAGI come from the germline V gene. CDR3 residues: CASSYSVTGHPQKLFF. CDR3 DNA: TGTGCCAGCAGTTACTCGGTCACTGGACACCCTCAAAAACTGTTTTTT.

The V and J genes are TRBV7-8 and TRBJ1-4; D might be TRBD1 (5 bases). Trimming left V 5 bases short and J 8 bases short, with 18 bases between. Germline assignment: CDR1 SGHVS and CDR2 FQNEAQ. This CDR3 is 15 amino acids long. CDR3 protein: CASSPRDQPPEKLFF. The CDR3 bases are TGTGCCAGCAGCCCCAGGGACCAACCGCCGGAAAAACTGTTTTTT. Variable domain in full (rest from reference TRBV7-8 and TRBJ1-4): GAGVSQSPRYKVAKRGQDVALRCDPISGHVSLFWYQQALGQGPEFLTYFQNEAQLDKSGLPSDRFFAERPEGSVSTLKIQRTQQEDSAVYLCASSPRDQPPEKLFFGSGTQLSVL.

The chain uses TRBV29-1 and TRBJ1-1, with TRBD1 identical over 8 bases. CDR3 length equals 12 residues. V shed 8 bases and J 4 bases; nucleotides not matched to a gene: 6. Germline V gives CDR1 SQVTM, CDR2 ANQGSEA. CDR3 bases: TGCAGCCTCGACAGGGGTGGCACTGAAGCTTTCTTT. This encodes CSLDRGGTEAFF.

This chain uses TRBV6-5 with TRBJ2-7, with D possibly called TRBD1 or TRBD2 (5 bases each). V lost 8 bases and J 6 bases, leaving 20 bases between the germline ends. The germline gives CDR1 MNHEY, CDR2 SVGAGI. The CDR3 is 14 residues long. CDR3 DNA: TGTGCCAGCCGAGGGCAGGGTCCCTCCGGCGAGCAGTACTTC. Translating gives CASRGQGPSGEQYF.

The chain recombines TRBV28 with TRBJ1-5, with D maybe TRBD1 (5 bases). The V end was cut by 3 bases, the J end by 6 bases, with 24 bases between. This CDR3 spans 18 amino acids. Germline values: CDR1 MDHEN, CDR2 SYDVKM. CDR3 sequence reads: CASSFPPTGASFGQPQHF. CDR3 nucleotide sequence: TGTGCCAGCAGTTTCCCCCCCACAGGTGCTAGCTTCGGTCAGCCCCAGCATTTT.

The V call is TRBV13, the J call TRBJ1-5; D is perhaps TRBD1 (6 bases). The CDR3 covers 15 residues. The ends were cut back, 0 bases at V and 7 bases at J, with 13 bases in the middle. Germline V gene data show CDR1 as PRHDT and CDR2 as FYEKMQ (reference sequence). CDR3 region: CASSLGPGARQPQHF. The CDR3 nucleotides read TGTGCCAGCAGCTTAGGCCCAGGGGCCAGACAGCCCCAGCATTTT.

The chain couples TRBV7-8 to TRBJ2-1; the D gene is possibly TRBD2 (6 bases). Deletions cut 5 bases from V and 5 bases from J, with 19 bases between. Germline CDR1 is SGHVS and CDR2 is FQNEAQ. The CDR3 runs 16 residues. The CDR3 sequence is CASSDSKLAPNNEQFF. The DNA of the CDR3 is TGTGCCAGCAGCGATTCAAAACTAGCCCCAAACAATGAGCAGTTCTTC.

This rearrangement joins TRBV12-3 or TRBV12-4 to TRBJ2-7, with D hard to call. Trimming took 7 bases from V and 5 from J, leaving 15 bases between them. The CDR3 consists of 13 residues. The CDR3 sequence is CASTAVSQHEQYF. DNA for the CDR3: TGTGCCAGCACCGCAGTTTCACAACACGAGCAGTACTTC.

The chain couples TRBV20-1 to TRBJ1-1; D not resolved. Trimming left V 2 bases short and J 4 bases short, with 11 bases between. Germline CDR1 reads DFQATT; CDR2 reads SNEGSKA (reference sequence). The CDR3 consists of 13 residues. The CDR3 protein is CSARPTQSTEAFF. The CDR3 nucleotides are TGCAGTGCTAGACCTACACAGAGCACTGAAGCTTTCTTT.

The chain is built from TRBV27 and TRBJ2-7; D is unclear. Trimming removed 8 bases from V and 7 bases from J, with 27 bases in between. The CDR3 extends over 16 amino acids. CDR1 and CDR2 from the germline V gene are MNHEY and SMNVEV (reference sequence). CDR3 in DNA: TGTGCCAGCGGGGTAGGTACGGCTCCCTGGTCGACAGAGCAGTACTTC. It translates to CASGVGTAPWSTEQYF.

This chain joins TRBV5-1 and TRBJ2-3; 10 nucleotides align to TRBD1. This CDR3 has 15 residues. Trimming at V came to 4 bases and at J to 3 bases, leaving 5 bases not matched to a gene. Germline V gene sequence: CDR1 SGHRS, CDR2 YFSETQ. The CDR3 nucleotides read TGCGCCAGCAGCGGAGGACAGGGGGAGACAGATACGCAGTATTTT. Its protein product is CASSGGQGETDTQYF.

The chain uses TRBV27 and TRBJ1-1, with D perhaps matching TRBD1 (5 bases). This CDR3 region has 13 residues. The germline V and J ends were trimmed by 7 bases and 8 bases, with 17 bases remaining between them. CDR1 is MNHEY, CDR2 SMNVEV, per germline (reference sequence). The CDR3 DNA reads as TGTGCCAGCACCTTAGGGATTGGGGGGGAAGCTTTCTTT. Translation: CASTLGIGGEAFF.

The rearrangement joins TRBV20-1 to TRBJ2-5; 12 bases line up with TRBD2. With V trimmed by 2 bases and J by 4 bases, 14 bases remained unmatched. This CDR3 spans 18 amino acids. Germline V gives CDR1 DFQATT, CDR2 SNEGSKA (reference sequence). The CDR3 DNA sequence: TGCAGTGCTAGATCGGTGGGGCTAGCGGGAGGGCCTGTAGAGACCCAGTACTTC. This codes for CSARSVGLAGGPVETQYF.

The chain joins TRBV27 to TRBJ2-1, with a weak D call TRBD2 (6 bases). This CDR3 has 14 amino acids. V lost 6 bases and J lost 5, with 14 bases in between. The germline V gene encodes CDR1 MNHEY and CDR2 SMNVEV (reference sequence). DNA of the CDR3: TGTGCCAGCAGCTCCCGGGGAGGTAACAATGAGCAGTTCTTC. It specifies CASSSRGGNNEQFF.

The chain is built from TRBV30 and TRBJ1-1; D call uncertain. CDR1 and CDR2 from the germline V gene are GTSNPN and SVGIG (reference sequence). V was pared by 4 bases and J by 1 base, with 4 bases between. The CDR3 has 11 residues. CDR3 protein: CAWKGNTEAFF. The CDR3 coding sequence is TGTGCCTGGAAAGGGAACACTGAAGCTTTCTTT. Full variable domain (rest looked up from reference TRBV30 and TRBJ1-1): SQTIHQWPATLVQPVGSPLSLECTVEGTSNPNLYWYRQAAGRGLQLLFYSVGIGQISSEVPQNLSASRPQDRQFILSSKKLLLSDSGFYLCAWKGNTEAFFGQGTRLTVV.

This chain uses TRBV6-2 or TRBV6-3 with TRBJ2-5; 7 bases are a match to TRBD1. Trimming cost V 2 bases and J 5 bases; bases outside gene matches: 2. The V gene's germline CDR1 is MNHEY and CDR2 SVGEGT. The CDR3 totals 13 residues. CDR3 loop: CASSYGRGETQYF. The CDR3 bases are TGTGCCAGCAGTTACGGCAGGGGGGAGACCCAGTACTTC.

The rearrangement links TRBV7-9 to TRBJ2-1; 13 nucleotides agree with TRBD2. V trimming: 8 bases; J trimming: 5 bases; junction bases outside the gene matches: 3. This CDR3 has 14 residues. Germline loops: CDR1 SEHNR, CDR2 FQNEAQ (reference sequence). The CDR3 DNA reads as TGTGCCAGCTCCGGGACTAGCGGGAACAATGAGCAGTTCTTC. This encodes CASSGTSGNNEQFF.

This clonotype showed up just once. V usage is TRBV6-2 or TRBV6-3 and J usage is TRBJ1-1; possibly TRBD1 for D (5 bases). CDR3 length: 16 amino acids. From germline, CDR1 is MNHEY and CDR2 SVGEGT. V was clipped by 2 bases and J by 0 bases, with 13 bases between them. The CDR3 here is CASSYRGDRMNTEAFF. CDR3 DNA: TGTGCCAGCAGTTACAGGGGCGACAGAATGAACACTGAAGCTTTCTTT.

The CDR3 region is CASSGAGRGYTF. Here the CDR3 DNA reads TGTGCCAGCAGTGGCGCGGGGCGTGGCTACACCTTC. The rearrangement links TRBV12-3 or TRBV12-4 to TRBJ1-2; possible D gene TRBD1, 5 bases. The V end lost 5 bases, the J end lost 7 bases, and 11 bases lay between the germline ends. CDR3 size: 12 residues.

This chain connects TRBV7-9 to TRBJ1-5; tentatively, D is TRBD1 (5 bases). Trimming removed 1 base at V and 6 bases at J, with 13 bases between. This CDR3 spans 15 amino acids. Germline values: CDR1 SEHNR, CDR2 FQNEAQ (reference sequence). In DNA, the CDR3 is TGTGCCAGCAGCTTAGGAGGGGAGGATGGTCAGCCCCAGCATTTT. Amino acid sequence: CASSLGGEDGQPQHF.

The chain is built from TRBV10-3 and TRBJ2-5; D ambiguous. V shed 6 bases and J shed 10 bases, with 15 bases lying between them. Germline V gene data show CDR1 as ENHRY and CDR2 as SYGVKD. The CDR3 sequence is 12 residues long. The CDR3: CAISLDSRDQYF. The CDR3 bases are TGTGCCATCAGCTTAGACTCTAGGGACCAGTACTTC.

V is TRBV6-2 or TRBV6-3 and J is TRBJ1-5; possibly TRBD1 for D (6 bases). CDR3 length: 14 amino acids. Germline V gene data show CDR1 as MNHEY and CDR2 as SVGEGT. Trimming stripped 8 bases from V and 0 bases from J, with 11 bases between. CDR3 nucleotide sequence: TGTGCCAGCTGGACAGTGATTAGCAATCAGCCCCAGCATTTT. Amino acids: CASWTVISNQPQHF.

The CDR3 region is CASGGQIYGYTF. Here the CDR3 DNA reads TGTGCCAGCGGGGGACAGATCTATGGCTACACCTTC. This chain links TRBV6-6 with TRBJ1-2; 7 bases are shared with TRBD1. Trimming cost V 8 bases and J 4 bases; bases outside gene matches: 4. The CDR3 consists of 12 residues. Per the germline V gene, CDR1 is MNHNY and CDR2 is SVGAGI (reference sequence).

The V call is TRBV12-3 or TRBV12-4, the J call TRBJ2-7, with 9 bases aligning to TRBD2. This CDR3 is 15 amino acids long. V shed 2 bases and J 4 bases; nucleotides not matched to a gene: 6. Here the CDR3 DNA reads TGTGCCAGCAGTTTAATCCTAGCGGGACGTTACGAGCAGTACTTC. This gives the protein CASSLILAGRYEQYF.

This sequence joins TRBV30 and TRBJ2-2; D unclear. With 7 bases removed from V and 3 bases from J, the gap between germline ends came to 12 bases. Germline V gene data show CDR1 as GTSNPN and CDR2 as SVGIG (reference sequence). The CDR3 sequence is 13 residues long. The chain's CDR3 is CASALTYTGELFF. In DNA, the CDR3 is TGTGCCTCGGCCCTAACATACACCGGGGAGCTGTTTTTT.

This chain links TRBV2 with TRBJ1-5, with TRBD1 as a possible D gene (5 bases). Germline-derived CDR1 and CDR2 are SNHLY and FYNNEI. CDR3 length: 14 residues. Trimming shortened V by 3 bases and J by 7 bases, and 13 bases separated the two germline ends. CDR3 DNA sequence: TGTGCCAGCAGTGAGGGGCAGACGACCCAGCCCCAGCATTTT. This translates into CASSEGQTTQPQHF.

Comment on this clonotype: The junction departs from the called germline gene at one end, perhaps through a read error. The V and J genes are TRBV6-1 and TRBJ2-5; D is unresolved. This CDR3 contains 13 residues. Germline V gene lookup returns CDR1 MNHNS and CDR2 SASEGT. The CDR3 DNA is TGTGCCAGCAGTGATTTCTCCGGCTCCCCTCTGAACTTC. This sequence encodes CASSDFSGSPLNF.

The chain has TRBV25-1 and TRBJ2-4; D gene unclear. This CDR3 is 13 amino acids long. CDR1 MGHDK and CDR2 SYGVNS come from the germline V gene. Trimming removed 3 bases from V and 6 bases from J, with 9 bases in between. The DNA of the CDR3 is TGTGCCAGCAGTGATTGGGTAGGAAACATTCAGTACTTC. Protein product: CASSDWVGNIQYF.